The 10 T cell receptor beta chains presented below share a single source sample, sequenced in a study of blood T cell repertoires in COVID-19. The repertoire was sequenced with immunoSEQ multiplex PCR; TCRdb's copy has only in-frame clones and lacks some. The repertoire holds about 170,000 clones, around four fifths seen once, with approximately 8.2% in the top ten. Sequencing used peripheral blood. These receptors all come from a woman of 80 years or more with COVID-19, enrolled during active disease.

CDR3 sequence (DNA): TGTGCCAGCAGTTACGACCTCCAGGGGGCTGGCTACACCTTC. Translated: CASSYDLQGAGYTF. The rearrangement joins TRBV6-5 to TRBJ1-2; 8 bases are a match to TRBD1. CDR1 and CDR2 from the germline V gene are MNHEY and SVGAGI. The CDR3 is made up of 14 amino acids. The V and J ends lost 2 bases and 7 bases, in that order; junction bases with no gene match: 6.

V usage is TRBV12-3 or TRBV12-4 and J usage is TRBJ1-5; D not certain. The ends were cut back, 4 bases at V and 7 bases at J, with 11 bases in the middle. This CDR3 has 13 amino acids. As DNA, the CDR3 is TGTGCCAGCAGTTCGCTCCGAGGGCAGCCCCAGCATTTT. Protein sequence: CASSSLRGQPQHF.

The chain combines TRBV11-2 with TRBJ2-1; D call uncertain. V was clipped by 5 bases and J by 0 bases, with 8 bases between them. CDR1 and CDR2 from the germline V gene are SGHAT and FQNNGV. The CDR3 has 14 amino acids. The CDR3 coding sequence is TGTGCCAGCAGCCCCGCCGGCTCCTACAATGAGCAGTTCTTC. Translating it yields CASSPAGSYNEQFF. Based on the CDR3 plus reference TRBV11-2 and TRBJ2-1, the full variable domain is EAGVAQSPRYKIIEKRQSVAFWCNPISGHATLYWYQQILGQGPKLLIQFQNNGVVDDSQLPKDRFSAERLKGVDSTLKIQPAKLEDSAVYLCASSPAGSYNEQFFGPGTRLTVL.

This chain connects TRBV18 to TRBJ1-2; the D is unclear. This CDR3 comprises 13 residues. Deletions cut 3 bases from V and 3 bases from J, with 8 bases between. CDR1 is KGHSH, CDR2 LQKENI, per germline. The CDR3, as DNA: TGTGCCAGCTCACCCGCCGGGGACTATGGCTACACCTTC. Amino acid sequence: CASSPAGDYGYTF.

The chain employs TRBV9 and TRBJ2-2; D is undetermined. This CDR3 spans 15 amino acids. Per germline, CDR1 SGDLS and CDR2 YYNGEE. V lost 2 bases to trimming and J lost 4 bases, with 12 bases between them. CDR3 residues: CASSVSRGGTGELFF. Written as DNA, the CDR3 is TGTGCCAGCAGCGTCTCTAGAGGCGGCACCGGGGAGCTGTTTTTT.

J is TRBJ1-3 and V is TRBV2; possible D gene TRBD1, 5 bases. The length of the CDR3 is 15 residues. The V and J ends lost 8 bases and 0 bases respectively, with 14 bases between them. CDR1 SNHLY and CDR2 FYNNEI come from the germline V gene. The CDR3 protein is CASARAGHSGNTIYF. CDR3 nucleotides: TGTGCCAGCGCCAGGGCCGGACACTCTGGAAACACCATATATTTT. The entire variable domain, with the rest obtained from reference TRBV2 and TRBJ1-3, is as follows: EPEVTQTPSHQVTQMGQEVILRCVPISNHLYFYWYRQILGQKVEFLVSFYNNEISEKSEIFDDQFSVERPDGSNFTLKIRSTKLEDSAMYFCASARAGHSGNTIYFGEGSWLTVV.

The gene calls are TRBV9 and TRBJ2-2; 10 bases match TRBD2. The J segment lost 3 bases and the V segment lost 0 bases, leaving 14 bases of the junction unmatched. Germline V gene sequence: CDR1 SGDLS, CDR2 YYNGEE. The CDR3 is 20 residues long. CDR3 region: CASSVATASGSLGDTGELFF. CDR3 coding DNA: TGTGCCAGCAGCGTAGCTACGGCTAGCGGGAGTCTCGGGGACACCGGGGAGCTGTTTTTT.

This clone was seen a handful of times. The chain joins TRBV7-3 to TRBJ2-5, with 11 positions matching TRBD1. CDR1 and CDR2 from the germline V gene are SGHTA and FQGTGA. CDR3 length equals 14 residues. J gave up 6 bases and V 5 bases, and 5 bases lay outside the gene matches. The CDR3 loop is CASSLGTGGKTQYF. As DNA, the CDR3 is TGTGCCAGCAGCCTGGGGACAGGGGGAAAGACCCAGTACTTC.

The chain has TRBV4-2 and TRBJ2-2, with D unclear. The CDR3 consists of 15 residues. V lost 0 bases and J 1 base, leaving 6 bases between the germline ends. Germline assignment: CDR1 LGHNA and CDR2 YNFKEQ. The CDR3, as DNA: TGTGCCAGCAGCCAAGAGGGCTTGAACACCGGGGAGCTGTTTTTT. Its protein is CASSQEGLNTGELFF.

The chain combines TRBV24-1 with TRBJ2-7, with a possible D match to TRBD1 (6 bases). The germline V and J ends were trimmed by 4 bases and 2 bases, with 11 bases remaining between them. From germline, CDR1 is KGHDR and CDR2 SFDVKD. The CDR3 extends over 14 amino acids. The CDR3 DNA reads TGTGCCACCAGTGACACCAGGGGCGCCTACGAGCAGTACTTC. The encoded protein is CATSDTRGAYEQYF.